The 15 T cell receptor beta chains listed next were all sequenced from one sample in a study of OX40 agonist ivuxolimab in advanced cancers. This table comes from immunoSEQ multiplex PCR, and its TCRdb copy is limited to in-frame clones, with some not included. The sample has tens of thousands of clones; approximately 88% are singletons. The sequences come from CD4+ or CD8+ T cells sorted from blood, collected in a trial of the OX40 agonist ivuxolimab. Every receptor here comes from an adult with an advanced solid tumor such as melanoma, head and neck, liver or kidney cancer.

V gene TRBV25-1 combines with J gene TRBJ2-3; no definite D call. V gave up 1 base and J gave up 0 bases, with 2 bases separating them. In germline, CDR1 is MGHDK, CDR2 SYGVNS. This CDR3 has 13 amino acids. CDR3 nucleotides: TGTGCCAGCAGTGAATGGAGCACAGATACGCAGTATTTT. Translated: CASSEWSTDTQYF.

The V call is TRBV5-8, the J call TRBJ1-4; D is unresolved. The CDR3 has 15 amino acids. V lost 2 bases and J 0 bases, leaving 8 bases between the germline ends. Germline CDR1 reads SGHTS; CDR2 reads YDEGEE. CDR3 nucleotides: TGTGCCAGCAGCTTACCTTCCCCAACTAATGAAAAACTGTTTTTT. This sequence encodes CASSLPSPTNEKLFF.

A single count supports this clone. V usage is TRBV28 and J usage is TRBJ1-4, with D hard to call. Germline-derived CDR1 and CDR2 are MDHEN and SYDVKM. CDR3 length equals 16 residues. Deletions cut 3 bases from V and 4 bases from J, with 15 bases between. The CDR3 is CASSFADSGSNEKLFF. CDR3 sequence (DNA): TGTGCCAGCAGTTTTGCCGACTCAGGAAGTAATGAAAAACTGTTTTTT. Full variable domain (rest looked up from reference TRBV28 and TRBJ1-4): DVKVTQSSRYLVKRTGEKVFLECVQDMDHENMFWYRQDPGLGLRLIYFSYDVKMKEKGDIPEGYSVSREKKERFSLILESASTNQTSMYLCASSFADSGSNEKLFFGSGTQLSVL.

The chain couples TRBV7-2 to TRBJ1-2, with D perhaps matching TRBD1 (5 bases). Germline values: CDR1 SGHTA, CDR2 FQGNSA. Trimming left V 6 bases short and J 7 bases short, with 15 bases between. CDR3 length: 13 residues. The CDR3 region is CASSFSGWRGYTF. For the CDR3, the DNA is TGTGCCAGCAGTTTTTCAGGGTGGCGTGGCTACACCTTC.

The chain recombines TRBV30 with TRBJ1-6; D not certain. The CDR3 is 14 residues long. V was shortened by 8 bases and J by 2 bases, with 13 bases between the two germline ends. The germline V gene encodes CDR1 GTSNPN and CDR2 SVGIG (reference sequence). The CDR3 loop reads CAANPGAYNSPLHF. The CDR3, as DNA: TGTGCCGCCAACCCAGGAGCCTATAATTCACCCCTCCACTTT.

This clone was detected only once. This chain links TRBV11-2 with TRBJ1-1, with D unresolved. The CDR3 loop spans 13 amino acids. The V end was cut by 0 bases, the J end by 3 bases, with 5 bases between. Germline V gene lookup returns CDR1 SGHAT and CDR2 FQNNGV. CDR3 nucleotide sequence: TGTGCCAGCAGCTTAGACAGTTACACTGAAGCTTTCTTT. It encodes CASSLDSYTEAFF.

This clone was picked up a small number of times. J is TRBJ1-1 and V is TRBV30; D remains ambiguous. The CDR3 loop spans 14 amino acids. From germline, CDR1 is GTSNPN and CDR2 SVGIG (reference sequence). V lost 0 bases and J lost 3, with 11 bases in between. CDR3 DNA: TGTGCCTGGAGTGTACAAGCAGGTGACACTGAAGCTTTCTTT. Its protein product is CAWSVQAGDTEAFF.

The V call is TRBV28, the J call TRBJ2-7; D may correspond to TRBD1 or TRBD2 (5 bases each). The V gene lost 4 bases and the J gene lost 0 bases, with 13 bases spanning the gap. This CDR3 has 15 residues. Germline loops: CDR1 MDHEN, CDR2 SYDVKM. The CDR3 coding sequence is TGTGCCAGCAGTTCGGGGACGGTGAGCTCCTACGAGCAGTACGTC. This sequence encodes CASSSGTVSSYEQYV.

The chain uses TRBV2 and TRBJ2-2; tentatively, D is TRBD1 (5 bases). CDR1 and CDR2 (germline): SNHLY, FYNNEI. The V gene lost 6 bases and the J gene lost 1 base, with 9 bases spanning the gap. CDR3 length: 14 residues. The CDR3 protein is CASRIGQNTGELFF. The CDR3 DNA is TGTGCCAGCAGGATTGGACAGAACACCGGGGAGCTGTTTTTT.

V is TRBV25-1 and J is TRBJ2-7, with D perhaps TRBD1 or TRBD2 (5 bases each). Between the trimmed V and J ends, which lost 6 bases and 0 bases, there was a span of 12 bases. The CDR3 is 14 residues long. CDR1 and CDR2 from the germline V gene are MGHDK and SYGVNS. The CDR3 reads CASRGTVSSYEQYF. The DNA for the CDR3 is TGTGCCAGCAGGGGGACGGTGAGCTCCTACGAGCAGTACTTC.

The chain employs TRBV15 and TRBJ1-1, with D perhaps TRBD1 (6 bases). V lost 4 bases to trimming and J lost 3 bases, with 27 bases between them. CDR3 length: 19 amino acids. Germline-derived CDR1 and CDR2 are LNHNV and YYDKDF (reference sequence). Here the CDR3 reads CATSTRGSPQGYRYTEAFF. The CDR3 DNA reads TGTGCCACCAGCACCCGTGGTAGCCCACAGGGTTATAGGTACACTGAAGCTTTCTTT.

This clone has just a few counts. The rearrangement joins TRBV29-1 to TRBJ1-2, with D perhaps matching TRBD1 (6 bases). Trimming stripped 2 bases from V and 6 bases from J, with 13 bases between. The germline CDR1 and CDR2 sequences are SQVTM and ANQGSEA. This CDR3 spans 13 amino acids. The CDR3 here is CSVEWGASNGYTF. CDR3 coding DNA: TGCAGCGTTGAATGGGGGGCGTCTAATGGCTACACCTTC.

This clone appeared once. The chain links TRBV4-3 to TRBJ1-3, with D perhaps matching TRBD1 (5 bases). Germline lookup yields CDR1 LGHNA and CDR2 YSLEER. Trimming took off 1 base at V and 0 bases at J, with 10 bases between the two ends. The CDR3 sequence is 16 residues long. For the CDR3, the DNA is TGCGCCAGCAGCCAAGGACAGCCTTTCTCTGGAAACACCATATATTTT. Translation gives CASSQGQPFSGNTIYF.

The chain has TRBV11-2 and TRBJ1-1; D gene uncertain. The CDR3 has 13 residues. V lost 5 bases to trimming and J lost 1 base, with 8 bases between them. Germline CDR1 is SGHAT and CDR2 is FQNNGV. CDR3 in DNA: TGTGCCAGCAGCCCGGCAGGGAACACTGAAGCTTTCTTT. Protein sequence: CASSPAGNTEAFF.

The J gene is TRBJ2-5, the V gene TRBV7-2; D is perhaps TRBD1 (6 bases). The CDR3 has 14 amino acids. Trimming removed 2 bases from V and 3 bases from J, with 10 bases in between. Germline loops: CDR1 SGHTA, CDR2 FQGNSA. CDR3: CASSLSAGEETQYF. CDR3 DNA: TGTGCCAGCAGCTTATCGGCAGGGGAAGAGACCCAGTACTTC. Based on the CDR3 plus reference TRBV7-2 and TRBJ2-5, the full variable domain is GAGVSQSPSNKVTEKGKDVELRCDPISGHTALYWYRQSLGQGLEFLIYFQGNSAPDKSGLPSDRFSAERTGGSVSTLTIQRTQQEDSAVYLCASSLSAGEETQYFGPGTRLLVL.